These 10 T cell receptor beta chains originate from one sample sequenced in a study of T-cell memory formation after mild COVID-19. TCRdb processed the 5' RACE reads anew with MiXCR; each CDR3 protein has one entry. The sample yields about 310,000 distinct CDR3 sequences, less than 20% seen once. Material: PBMCs or a T cell subset sorted from them (not recorded which). The source of these receptors is a man in his late teens or twenties who had mild COVID-19 (a few samples of this study predate the infection). Cell type and time point are not known.

This clonotype was observed many times. The chain joins TRBV7-2 to TRBJ2-6; D gene unclear. Germline CDR1 and CDR2: SGHTA and FQGNSA. This CDR3 comprises 17 residues. Trimming removed 2 bases at V and 0 bases at J, with 11 bases between. The CDR3 coding sequence is TGTGCCAGCAGCTTAATGGGCAGCCTCTCTGGGGCCAACGTCCTGACTTTC. Its protein product is CASSLMGSLSGANVLTF.

This clonotype has a handful of counts. This chain uses TRBV6-2 or TRBV6-3 with TRBJ1-5; maybe TRBD1 (5 bases). Trimming stripped 6 bases from V and 3 bases from J, with 12 bases between. CDR1 is MNHEY and CDR2 is SVGEGT in the germline V gene. There are 14 residues in the CDR3. CDR3 sequence (DNA): TGTGCCAGCAGCGTGAGGGGATCCAATCAGCCCCAGCATTTT. It yields the protein CASSVRGSNQPQHF.

This clonotype was observed a few times. This chain joins TRBV7-9 and TRBJ1-2; tentatively, D is TRBD1 (5 bases). Germline V CDR1 and CDR2: SEHNR, FQNEAQ (reference sequence). CDR3 length: 17 residues. V was trimmed by 1 base and J by 0 bases, leaving 15 bases between them. The chain's CDR3 is CASSLEVFRDPNYGYTF. In nucleotides, the CDR3 is TGTGCCAGCAGCTTAGAAGTTTTTCGGGACCCTAACTATGGCTACACCTTC.

This clonotype has only one observation. This chain links TRBV5-1 with TRBJ1-2; D unclear. CDR3 length: 13 amino acids. V lost 0 bases, J lost 4 bases, and 7 bases lay in between. Germline V CDR1 and CDR2: SGHRS, YFSETQ. The CDR3 bases are TGCGCCAGCAGCTTGGAGGCAGTCTATGGCTACACCTTC. It specifies CASSLEAVYGYTF. The full variable domain, its missing parts supplied by reference TRBV5-1 and TRBJ1-2, is KAGVTQTPRYLIKTRGQQVTLSCSPISGHRSVSWYQQTPGQGLQFLFEYFSETQRNKGNFPGRFSGRQFSNSRSEMNVSTLELGDSALYLCASSLEAVYGYTFGSGTRLTVV.

About this clonotype itself: Compared with germline, one end of the junction differs, possibly owing to a read error. The chain uses TRBV6-4 and TRBJ2-7; D unresolved. Germline assignment: CDR1 MRHNA and CDR2 SNTAGT. The CDR3 length is 8 residues. Here the CDR3 reads CASSDSAF. CDR3 DNA sequence: TGTGCCAGCAGTGACTCAGCCTTC.

This rearrangement joins TRBV7-2 to TRBJ2-3; D gene ambiguous. Germline V gene sequence: CDR1 SGHTA, CDR2 FQGNSA. This CDR3 is built from 14 residues. V was clipped by 3 bases and J by 3 bases, with 10 bases between them. The CDR3: CASSFNGKTDTQYF. DNA of the CDR3: TGTGCCAGCAGCTTTAATGGTAAAACAGATACGCAGTATTTT.

A few counts support this clonotype. The chain links TRBV24-1 to TRBJ2-2; no reliable D call. From germline, CDR1 is KGHDR and CDR2 SFDVKD. The CDR3 covers 15 residues. V shed 6 bases and J shed 3 bases, with 13 bases lying between them. CDR3 coding DNA: TGTGCCACCAGTAGTCCTAGTGGGGACACCGGGGAGCTGTTTTTT. Residues: CATSSPSGDTGELFF.

The chain recombines TRBV4-3 with TRBJ1-3; D is unclear. Germline-derived CDR1 and CDR2 are LGHNA and YSLEER. There are 20 residues in the CDR3. V lost 0 bases and J lost 4, with 25 bases in between. The CDR3 spells CASSQDRPGRSTFLGNTIYF. The CDR3 DNA sequence: TGCGCCAGCAGCCAAGACCGCCCAGGAAGAAGTACTTTCTTAGGAAACACCATATATTTT.

The chain employs TRBV7-6 and TRBJ2-3; 11 bases match TRBD2. The CDR3 is made up of 17 amino acids. CDR1 SGHVS and CDR2 FNYEAQ come from the germline V gene. The junction had 9 bases not matched to a gene; V was cut back by 1 base and J by 6 bases. CDR3 nucleotides: TGTGCCAGCAGCTTAGGCCTAGCGGGGGGCAAGGCGGATACGCAGTATTTT. Translation: CASSLGLAGGKADTQYF.

This clonotype has more than one count but fewer than ten. This chain joins TRBV4-3 and TRBJ1-1, with 9 bases lining up with TRBD1. The CDR3 covers 15 residues. Per germline, CDR1 LGHNA and CDR2 YSLEER. Trimming took 4 bases from V and 1 from J; bases not matched to a gene: 4. This CDR3 reads CASSRLGQGNTEAFF. As DNA, the CDR3 is TGCGCCAGCAGCCGATTGGGACAGGGGAACACTGAAGCTTTCTTT.